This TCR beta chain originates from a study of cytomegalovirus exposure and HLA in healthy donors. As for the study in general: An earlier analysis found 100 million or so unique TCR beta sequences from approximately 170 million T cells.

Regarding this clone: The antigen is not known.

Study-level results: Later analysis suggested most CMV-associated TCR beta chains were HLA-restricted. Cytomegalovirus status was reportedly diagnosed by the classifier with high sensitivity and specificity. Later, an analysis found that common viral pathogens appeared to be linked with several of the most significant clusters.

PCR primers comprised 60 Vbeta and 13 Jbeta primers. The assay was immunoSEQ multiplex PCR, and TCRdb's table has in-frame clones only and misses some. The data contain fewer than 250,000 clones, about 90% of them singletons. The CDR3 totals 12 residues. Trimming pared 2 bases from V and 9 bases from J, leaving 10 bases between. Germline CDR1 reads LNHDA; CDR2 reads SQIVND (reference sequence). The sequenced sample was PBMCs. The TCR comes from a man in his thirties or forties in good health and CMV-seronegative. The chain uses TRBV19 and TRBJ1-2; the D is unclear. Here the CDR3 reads CASSINTLRYTF. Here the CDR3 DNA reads TGTGCCAGTAGTATAAACACGTTACGCTACACCTTC. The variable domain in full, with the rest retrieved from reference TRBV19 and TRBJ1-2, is DGGITQSPKYLFRKEGQNVTLSCEQNLNHDAMYWYRQDPGQGLRLIYYSQIVNDFQKGDIAEGYSVSREKKESFPLTVTSAQKNPTAFYLCASSINTLRYTFGSGTRLTVV.